This T cell receptor beta chain comes out of a study of radiotherapy plus CTLA-4 blockade in lung cancer. The CDR3 is made up of 15 amino acids. The V gene's germline CDR1 is SGHRS and CDR2 YFSETQ. The germline V and J ends were trimmed by 0 bases and 10 bases, with 17 bases remaining between them. Sequencing used immunoSEQ multiplex PCR; TCRdb keeps in-frame clones, though not all of them. The sample carries 30,000 to 45,000 clones, about two thirds recorded once. J is TRBJ2-1 and V is TRBV5-1; tentative D call: TRBD1 (6 bases). This sequence originates from a human donor with non-small cell lung cancer who had stable disease on radiotherapy plus ipilimumab. The sequencing used peripheral blood, collected from a patient treated with radiotherapy plus ipilimumab. The CDR3 here is CASSLDGTPGREQFF. As DNA, the CDR3 is TGCGCCAGCAGCTTGGACGGGACACCCGGGCGGGAGCAGTTCTTC.